This TCR beta chain stems from a study of OX40 agonist ivuxolimab in advanced cancers. Study background: People in dose escalation had one of these cancers: hepatocellular carcinoma, melanoma, renal cell or head and neck cancer. The study, taken as a whole, reports: Which antigen the expanded peripheral T cells recognized is unknown. Expanded clones belonging to CD8+ T cells outnumbered, on average, those of CD4+.

Germline CDR1 is MNHNS and CDR2 is SASEGT. With 2 bases removed from V and 4 bases from J, the gap between germline ends came to 12 bases. The length of the CDR3 is 15 residues. As concerns this clone: The target antigen is unknown.

TCRdb's table, derived via immunoSEQ multiplex PCR, lists solely in-frame clones and lacks some. The table records 56,000 or so clones, roughly 85% of them present only once. This rearrangement joins TRBV6-1 to TRBJ1-5; weak D call: TRBD1 (5 bases). This clonotype was sampled from an adult with an advanced solid tumor such as melanoma, head and neck, liver or kidney cancer. This specimen was CD4+ or CD8+ T cells sorted from blood, taken in a trial of the OX40 agonist ivuxolimab. The CDR3 DNA sequence: TGTGCCAGCAGTGAACTGCAGGGAGGAAATCAGCCCCAGCATTTT. Residues: CASSELQGGNQPQHF.